This TCR beta chain came from a study of blood T cells in healthy people across ages. Study-level findings and limits: One million T cells yielded diversity estimates that were considered underestimates. For the donors, CMV status was unknown and possibly confounded expanded clonotype changes.

Through a sample-barcoded 5' primer and a J-beta primer mix, a second PCR was run for 7 to 11 cycles. A template-switch adaptor containing 12 random nucleotides labeled each cDNA molecule. TCRdb recomputed calls from the 5' RACE reads with MiXCR, one row per CDR3 protein. The data hold over a million distinct CDR3 sequences, with 20% to 25% observed a single time. Looked up from germline, CDR1 is SGHAT and CDR2 is FQDESV (reference sequence). V was cut by 5 bases and J by 5 bases, with 15 bases left in between. The CDR3 covers 15 residues. The sample holds a few counts of this clonotype. Its target is not known. The data also belong to a second study, concerning T cells of mothers and their children.

Sequenced material: blood. This receptor was taken from a girl aged 2 to 10 in good health. The gene calls are TRBV11-1 and TRBJ1-4; D perhaps matches TRBD1 (5 bases). The CDR3 reads CASSTWTLENEKLFF. CDR3 DNA sequence: TGTGCCAGCAGCACGTGGACACTGGAAAATGAAAAACTGTTTTTT. The variable domain in full, with the rest retrieved from reference TRBV11-1 and TRBJ1-4, is EAEVAQSPRYKITEKSQAVAFWCDPISGHATLYWYRQILGQGPELLVQFQDESVVDDSQLPKDRFSAERLKGVDSTLKIQPAELGDSAMYLCASSTWTLENEKLFFGSGTQLSVL.